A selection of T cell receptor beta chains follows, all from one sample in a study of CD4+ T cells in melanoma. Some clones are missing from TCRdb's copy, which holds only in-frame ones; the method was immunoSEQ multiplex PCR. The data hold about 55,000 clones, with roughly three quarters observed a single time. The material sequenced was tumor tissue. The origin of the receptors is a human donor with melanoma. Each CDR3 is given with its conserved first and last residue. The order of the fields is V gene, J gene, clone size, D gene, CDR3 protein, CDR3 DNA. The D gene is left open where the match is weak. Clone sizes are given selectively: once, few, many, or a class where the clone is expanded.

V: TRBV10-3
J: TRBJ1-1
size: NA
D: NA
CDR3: CAVSEVAGEAFF
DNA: TGTGCCGTCAGTGAAGTTGCGGGTGAAGCTTTCTTT

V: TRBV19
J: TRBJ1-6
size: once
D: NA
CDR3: CASSNPWTEIGPPLHF
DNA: TGTGCCAGTTCGAATCCCTGGACCGAGATCGGACCACCCCTCCACTTT

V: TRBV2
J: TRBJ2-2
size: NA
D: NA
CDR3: CASSLRRAPNTGELFF
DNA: TGTGCCAGCAGTTTAAGGAGAGCGCCTAACACCGGGGAGCTGTTTTTT

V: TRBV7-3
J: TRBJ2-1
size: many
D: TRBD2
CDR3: CASSLRLERGVDNEQFF
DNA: TGTGCCAGCAGCTTGCGGTTAGAGCGGGGGGTCGACAATGAGCAGTTCTTC

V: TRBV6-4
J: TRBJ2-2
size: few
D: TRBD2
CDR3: CASSSAGGTGELFF
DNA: TGTGCCAGCAGTTCGGCGGGGGGCACCGGGGAGCTGTTTTTT

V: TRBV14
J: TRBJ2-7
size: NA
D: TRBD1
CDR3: CASSQGPPGQGYEQYF
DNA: TGTGCCAGCAGCCAAGGGCCCCCGGGACAGGGGTACGAGCAGTACTTC

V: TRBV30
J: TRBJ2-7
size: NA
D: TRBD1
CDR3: CAWTGQGYEQYF
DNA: TGTGCCTGGACAGGACAGGGCTACGAGCAGTACTTC

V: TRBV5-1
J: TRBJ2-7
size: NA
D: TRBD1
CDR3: CASSLGQGNYEQYF
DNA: TGCGCCAGCAGCTTGGGACAGGGAAACTACGAGCAGTACTTC

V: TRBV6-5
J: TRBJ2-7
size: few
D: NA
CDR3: CASRQGAFPSEQYF
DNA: TGTGCCAGCAGACAAGGGGCGTTCCCGTCCGAGCAGTACTTC

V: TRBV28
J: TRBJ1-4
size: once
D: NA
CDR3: CASSLAGQGEKLFF
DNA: TGTGCCAGCAGTTTAGCCGGGCAGGGTGAAAAACTGTTTTTT

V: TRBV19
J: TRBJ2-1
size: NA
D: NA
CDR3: CASSQRRGGPHNEQFF
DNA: TGTGCCAGTAGCCAACGGAGGGGGGGCCCACACAATGAGCAGTTCTTC

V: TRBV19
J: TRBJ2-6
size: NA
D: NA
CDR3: CASSPGTSGANVLTF
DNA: TGTGCCAGTAGCCCCGGGACCTCTGGGGCCAACGTCCTGACTTTC

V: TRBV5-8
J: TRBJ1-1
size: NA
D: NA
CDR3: CASSLGAKGTEAFF
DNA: TGTGCCAGCAGCTTGGGGGCCAAAGGAACTGAAGCTTTCTTT

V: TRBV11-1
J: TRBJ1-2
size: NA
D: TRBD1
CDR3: CASSLAPTGGYGYTF
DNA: TGTGCCAGCAGCTTAGCCCCGACAGGGGGCTATGGCTACACCTTC

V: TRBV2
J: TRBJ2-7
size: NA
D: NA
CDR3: CASGVSTYEQYF
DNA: TGTGCCAGCGGGGTTTCGACTTACGAGCAGTACTTC

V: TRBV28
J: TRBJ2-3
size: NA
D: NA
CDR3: CASTGSGDGTDTQYF
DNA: TGTGCCAGCACAGGATCGGGGGATGGCACAGATACGCAGTATTTT

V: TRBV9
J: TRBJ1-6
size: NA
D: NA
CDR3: CASSVQGNNSPLHF
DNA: TGTGCCAGCAGCGTACAGGGCAATAACTCACCCCTCCACTTT

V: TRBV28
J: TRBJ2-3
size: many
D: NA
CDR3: CASSHRAGTDTQYF
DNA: TGTGCCAGCAGTCACAGGGCAGGGACCGATACGCAGTATTTT

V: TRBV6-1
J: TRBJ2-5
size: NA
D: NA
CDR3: CASSDVGGSEETQYF
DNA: TGTGCCAGCAGTGACGTAGGCGGTAGCGAAGAGACCCAGTACTTC

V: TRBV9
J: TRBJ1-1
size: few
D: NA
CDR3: CASSTGGGDTEAFF
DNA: TGTGCCAGCAGCACTGGGGGGGGAGACACTGAAGCTTTCTTT

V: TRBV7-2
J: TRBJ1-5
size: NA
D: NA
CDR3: CASSYGGGNQPQHF
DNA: TGTGCCAGCAGCTACGGCGGGGGCAATCAGCCCCAGCATTTT

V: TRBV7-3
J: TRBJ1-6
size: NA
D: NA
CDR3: CASSPWGADSPLHF
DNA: TGTGCCAGCAGCCCGTGGGGGGCCGATTCACCCCTCCACTTT

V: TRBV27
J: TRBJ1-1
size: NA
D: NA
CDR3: CASSQGALAGSTEAFF
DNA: TGTGCCAGCAGCCAAGGGGCCTTGGCGGGGAGCACTGAAGCTTTCTTT

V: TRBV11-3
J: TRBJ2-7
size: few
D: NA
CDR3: CASSLGGGEQYF
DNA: TGTGCCAGCAGCTTAGGTGGGGGCGAGCAGTACTTC

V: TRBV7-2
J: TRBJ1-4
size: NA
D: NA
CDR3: CASSLGGQVGEKLFF
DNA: TGTGCCAGCAGCTTAGGAGGGCAGGTCGGTGAAAAACTGTTTTTT

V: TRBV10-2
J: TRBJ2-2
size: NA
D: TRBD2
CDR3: CASSGSEAGGLPWGTGELFF
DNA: TGCGCCAGCAGTGGCTCCGAAGCGGGGGGCCTTCCTTGGGGCACCGGGGAGCTGTTTTTT

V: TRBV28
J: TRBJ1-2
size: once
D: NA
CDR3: CASIDDRIVYGYTF
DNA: TGTGCCAGCATAGACGACAGGATCGTCTATGGCTACACCTTC

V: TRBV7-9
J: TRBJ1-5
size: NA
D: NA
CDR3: CASTGLGNQPQHF
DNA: TGTGCCAGCACGGGGCTTGGCAATCAGCCCCAGCATTTT

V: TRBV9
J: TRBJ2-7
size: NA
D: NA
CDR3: CASSVDGGGTYEQYF
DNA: TGTGCCAGCAGCGTAGATGGAGGCGGAACCTACGAGCAGTACTTC

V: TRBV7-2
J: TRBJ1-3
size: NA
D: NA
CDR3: CASSLSSGAGNTIYF
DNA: TGTGCCAGCAGCTTATCGTCAGGGGCTGGAAACACCATATATTTT

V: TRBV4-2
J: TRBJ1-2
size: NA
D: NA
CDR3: CASSPTGDSYGYTF
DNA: TGTGCCAGCAGCCCGACGGGGGACTCATATGGCTACACCTTC

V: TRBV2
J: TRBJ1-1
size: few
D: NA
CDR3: CASSLITPNTEAFF
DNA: TGTGCCAGCAGTCTCATAACCCCGAACACTGAAGCTTTCTTT

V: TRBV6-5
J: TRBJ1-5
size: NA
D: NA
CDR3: CASSKTDRQPQHF
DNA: TGTGCCAGCAGTAAAACCGACAGACAGCCCCAGCATTTT

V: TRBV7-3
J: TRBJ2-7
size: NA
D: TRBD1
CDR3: CASSLTGTGLYEQYF
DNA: TGTGCCAGCAGCTTAACTGGGACAGGGTTATACGAGCAATACTTC

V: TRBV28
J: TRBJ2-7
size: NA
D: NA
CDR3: CASRTGHSYEQYF
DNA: TGTGCCAGCAGGACGGGACACTCCTACGAGCAGTACTTC

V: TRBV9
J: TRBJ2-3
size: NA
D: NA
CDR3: CASSLWGGALDTQYF
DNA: TGTGCCAGCAGCCTCTGGGGGGGGGCCCTAGATACGCAGTATTTT

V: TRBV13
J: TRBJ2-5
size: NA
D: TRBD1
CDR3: CASSGDSEQETQYF
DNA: TGTGCCAGCAGCGGGGACAGTGAACAAGAGACCCAGTACTTC